This TCR beta chain was retrieved from a study of T cells in Graves' hyperthyroidism and ophthalmopathy. Findings and limits, study-wide: Ophthalmopathy was separated from stable hyperthyroidism by a 13 V-J model.

This clonotype was detected many times. Its specificity is unknown. The source material, RNA transcripts, was used to amplify TCR beta CDR3 regions. The HTBI primer set drove a first-round RT-PCR of the TCR CDR3. TCRdb redid the calling of the multiplex PCR reads with MiXCR, one entry per CDR3 protein. The data show approximately 720,000 distinct CDR3 sequences, 18% seen once. Germline V gene data show CDR1 as SGHAT and CDR2 as FQNNGV. Trimming cost V 5 bases and J 2 bases; bases outside gene matches: 3. The CDR3 sequence is 15 residues long. Patients aged 18 to 65 had newly diagnosed hyperthyroidism lasting under 2 months.

This chain joins TRBV11-2 and TRBJ2-6; 7 bases map to TRBD1. The receptor comes from a woman in her fifties or sixties with Graves' hyperthyroidism that later progressed to Graves' ophthalmopathy. The sample comprised blood. The CDR3 reads CASSTTGAGANVLTF. The CDR3 region has the DNA TGTGCCAGCAGCACCACAGGGGCTGGGGCCAACGTCCTGACTTTC.